The 26 T cell receptor beta chains below come from one sample, sequenced in a study of Ad26.COV2.S vaccination and SARS-CoV-2 variants (dated by TCRdb to the early 2020s). The library was prepared using the immunoSEQ multiplex PCR assay. TCRdb retrieved this table from immuneACCESS and kept in-frame rearrangements only. Not all clones are present; in checked studies, unresolved V genes account for under half, and no reason is known for the remainder. This sample is represented by around 300,000 clones; approximately 87% of them were singletons. The ten largest clones take up around 5.5% of the sample. This specimen's treatment or condition label, interpreted: some 19 received Ad26.COV2.S at low or high dose, single or two shots; about 5 received placebo; per-sample allocation not given. For vaccine and placebo recipients, the sequenced repertoires came from samples collected on day 63 after the first injection.

The sequenced sample was peripheral blood, obtained in a trial of Ad26.COV2.S vaccine versus placebo. These receptor sequences come from a person aged 18-65 years who received the Ad26.COV2.S COVID-19 vaccine or a placebo.

V and J are TRBV5-1 and TRBJ1-1; TRBD1 might be the D (5 bases). Per germline, CDR1 SGHRS and CDR2 YFSETQ. The CDR3 extends over 15 amino acids. Trimming took 3 bases from V and 1 from J, leaving 13 bases between them. This CDR3 is CASSWAGVENTEAFF. As DNA, the CDR3 is TGCGCCAGCAGCTGGGCGGGGGTTGAGAACACTGAAGCTTTCTTT.

The rearrangement links TRBV4-1 to TRBJ1-1; 10 nucleotides match TRBD1. With 4 bases clipped from V and 0 bases from J, the junction kept 8 bases outside the gene matches. The CDR3 runs 17 residues. Looked up from germline, CDR1 is MGHRA and CDR2 is YSYEKL. CDR3 sequence: CASSRTTGGSVNTEAFF. The CDR3 DNA sequence: TGCGCCAGCAGCCGCACGACAGGGGGCTCGGTGAACACTGAAGCTTTCTTT.

This clone was counted once. The V call is TRBV6-5, the J call TRBJ1-3; D ambiguous. Trimming removed 8 bases from V and 0 bases from J, with 11 bases in between. This CDR3 spans 14 amino acids. Germline V CDR1 and CDR2: MNHEY, SVGAGI. DNA for the CDR3: TGTGCCAGCTGGGGTACCCTCTCTGGAAACACCATATATTTT. Encoded protein: CASWGTLSGNTIYF.

The chain joins TRBV6-5 to TRBJ2-1; 11 nucleotides agree with TRBD2. Germline trimming cut 4 bases from V and 8 bases from J; bases unmatched to any gene: 4. From germline, CDR1 is MNHEY and CDR2 SVGAGI. This CDR3 contains 14 residues. CDR3 loop: CASSSSGGRHEQFF. The CDR3 coding sequence is TGTGCCAGCAGTTCTAGCGGGGGGCGGCATGAGCAGTTCTTC.

This chain connects TRBV27 to TRBJ2-4; 13 bases align to TRBD2. The CDR3 loop spans 19 amino acids. Per germline, CDR1 MNHEY and CDR2 SMNVEV (reference sequence). The junction had 12 bases not matched to a gene; V was cut back by 4 bases and J by 3 bases. The CDR3 bases are TGTGCCAGCAGTTCCGGACTAGCGGGAGAGTCTTTAGGCAAAAACATTCAGTACTTC. It translates to CASSSGLAGESLGKNIQYF.

This chain connects TRBV10-3 to TRBJ2-1; D not resolved. CDR1 and CDR2 from the germline V gene are ENHRY and SYGVKD. The germline V and J ends were trimmed by 6 bases and 4 bases, with 10 bases remaining between them. The CDR3 totals 13 residues. The CDR3 bases are TGTGCCATCAGCCTAGACGGATACAATGAGCAGTTCTTC. Its protein product is CAISLDGYNEQFF.

The genes are TRBV7-2 and TRBJ2-5, with 9 bases fitting TRBD2. With V trimmed by 0 bases and J by 5 bases, 13 bases remained unmatched. The CDR3 is made up of 18 amino acids. CDR1 and CDR2 from the germline V gene are SGHTA and FQGNSA. CDR3 loop: CASSLAASGNPRGETQYF. The DNA of the CDR3 is TGTGCCAGCAGCTTAGCAGCTAGCGGGAACCCTCGGGGGGAGACCCAGTACTTC.

This clone was counted a single time. The gene calls are TRBV11-3 and TRBJ2-1; TRBD2 agrees at 7 bases. CDR3 length equals 15 residues. Germline CDR1 and CDR2: SGHNT and YENEEA. After removal of 5 bases from V and 5 bases from J, the junction contained 9 bases not matched to a gene. DNA of the CDR3: TGTGCCAGCAGCCCGCTAGCGGCCCCCAACAATGAGCAGTTCTTC. Translating it yields CASSPLAAPNNEQFF.

This chain's CDR3 is CASRLPGQAEAFF. Written as DNA, the CDR3 is TGCGCCAGCAGATTACCGGGACAGGCTGAAGCTTTCTTT. The V call is TRBV5-1, the J call TRBJ1-1, with 8 positions matching TRBD1. This CDR3 comprises 13 residues. Germline V gene sequence: CDR1 SGHRS, CDR2 YFSETQ. V was clipped by 5 bases and J by 6 bases; unmatched bases: 6.

The chain employs TRBV5-5 and TRBJ2-7; D unresolved. Germline V gene lookup returns CDR1 SGHKS and CDR2 YYEKEE (reference sequence). The CDR3 totals 14 residues. V was cut by 2 bases and J by 3 bases, with 12 bases left in between. CDR3 coding DNA: TGTGCCAGCAGCTTTTATCCTATCGGCTACGAGCAGTACTTC. It encodes CASSFYPIGYEQYF.

A single count supports this clone. V and J are TRBV27 and TRBJ2-1; D unresolved. The CDR3 covers 13 residues. Per the germline V gene, CDR1 is MNHEY and CDR2 is SMNVEV (reference sequence). Trimming shortened V by 1 base and J by 8 bases, and 9 bases separated the two germline ends. This chain's CDR3 is CASSLYRSDEQFF. Written as DNA, the CDR3 is TGTGCCAGCAGTTTATATCGGTCGGATGAGCAGTTCTTC.

The chain recombines TRBV5-5 with TRBJ2-2; a weak D match, TRBD2 (5 bases). Germline V lookup: CDR1 SGHKS, CDR2 YYEKEE (reference sequence). The CDR3 totals 17 residues. The germline V and J ends were trimmed by 4 bases and 4 bases, with 20 bases remaining between them. CDR3: CASSRVASMSGTGELFF. In nucleotides, the CDR3 is TGTGCCAGCAGCCGAGTTGCTTCCATGAGCGGCACCGGGGAGCTGTTTTTT.

The chain combines TRBV5-1 with TRBJ2-2; D is uncertain. Trimming took off 0 bases at V and 2 bases at J, with 5 bases between the two ends. This CDR3 is 14 amino acids long. CDR1 and CDR2 from the germline V gene are SGHRS and YFSETQ. CDR3 loop: CASSLARNTGELFF. DNA for the CDR3: TGCGCCAGCAGCTTGGCCCGCAACACCGGGGAGCTGTTTTTT.

This chain connects TRBV7-9 to TRBJ2-2; D call uncertain. The length of the CDR3 is 14 residues. V shed 3 bases and J shed 4 bases, with 9 bases lying between them. Germline-derived CDR1 and CDR2 are SEHNR and FQNEAQ (reference sequence). CDR3 residues: CASSFTQVTGELFF. CDR3 in DNA: TGTGCCAGCAGCTTTACGCAGGTCACCGGGGAGCTGTTTTTT.

The rearrangement uses TRBV25-1 and TRBJ1-3; D remains ambiguous. V was clipped by 3 bases and J by 0 bases, with 9 bases between them. The CDR3 is 15 residues long. Germline CDR1 MGHDK, CDR2 SYGVNS. In DNA, the CDR3 is TGTGCCAGCAGTGATCGGTTGAGCTCTGGAAACACCATATATTTT. Its protein product is CASSDRLSSGNTIYF.

The V and J genes are TRBV6-2 or TRBV6-3 and TRBJ2-1; 7 nucleotides align to TRBD1. With 2 bases clipped from V and 10 bases from J, the junction kept 8 bases outside the gene matches. There are 14 residues in the CDR3. Per the germline V gene, CDR1 is MNHEY and CDR2 is SVGEGT. The CDR3 sequence is CASSYTSGQDEQFF. The CDR3 bases are TGTGCCAGCAGTTACACCAGCGGACAGGACGAGCAGTTCTTC.

The genes are TRBV2 and TRBJ1-1; a possible D gene is TRBD1 (6 bases). The CDR3 runs 14 residues. Trimming removed 3 bases from V and 6 bases from J, with 14 bases in between. CDR1 and CDR2 (germline): SNHLY, FYNNEI. The CDR3 DNA sequence: TGTGCCAGCAGTGATGGGTGGACAGTGTCTGAAGCTTTCTTT. This sequence encodes CASSDGWTVSEAFF.

The chain links TRBV7-9 to TRBJ2-2, with D unclear. Trimming stripped 10 bases from V and 5 bases from J, with 11 bases between. Looked up from germline, CDR1 is SEHNR and CDR2 is FQNEAQ (reference sequence). CDR3 length equals 12 residues. CDR3 coding DNA: TGTGCCACCAAACGACTTACCGGGGAGCTGTTTTTT. Its protein is CATKRLTGELFF.

The chain couples TRBV7-8 to TRBJ2-1, with TRBD2 matching 7 bases. After removal of 4 bases from V and 10 bases from J, the junction contained 16 bases not matched to a gene. The CDR3 length is 16 residues. Germline lookup yields CDR1 SGHVS and CDR2 FQNEAQ. As DNA, the CDR3 is TGTGCCAGCAGCTCCAGCGGGGCGTACCTCCGGGGGGAGCAGTTCTTC. Translated: CASSSSGAYLRGEQFF.

This clone was picked up one time. CDR3 amino acids: CASSLVAGANYGYTF. For the CDR3, the DNA is TGTGCCAGCAGTCTCGTAGCAGGAGCTAACTATGGCTACACCTTC. The chain couples TRBV7-2 to TRBJ1-2; D not resolved. Germline V gene data show CDR1 as SGHTA and CDR2 as FQGNSA. Trimming stripped 6 bases from V and 0 bases from J, with 14 bases between. This CDR3 spans 15 amino acids. Filled out from reference TRBV7-2 and TRBJ1-2, the complete variable domain reads GAGVSQSPSNKVTEKGKDVELRCDPISGHTALYWYRQSLGQGLEFLIYFQGNSAPDKSGLPSDRFSAERTGGSVSTLTIQRTQQEDSAVYLCASSLVAGANYGYTFGSGTRLTVV.

The CDR3 is CVTYSSYNSPLHF. In DNA, the CDR3 is TGTGTAACCTACAGCTCCTATAATTCACCCCTCCACTTT. The chain employs TRBV6-5 and TRBJ1-6; D gene uncertain. The CDR3 contains 13 residues. Germline values: CDR1 MNHEY, CDR2 SVGAGI.

The chain employs TRBV2 and TRBJ1-2; a weak D match, TRBD1 (5 bases). The CDR3 totals 14 residues. V was shortened by 6 bases and J by 4 bases, with 15 bases between the two germline ends. CDR1 and CDR2 (germline): SNHLY, FYNNEI. CDR3 residues: CASRLRGLLYGYTF. The CDR3 DNA sequence: TGTGCCAGCAGGTTAAGGGGCCTACTCTATGGCTACACCTTC.

The count of this clone is one. The chain links TRBV7-2 to TRBJ2-3; 11 bases align to TRBD2. Germline V gene sequence: CDR1 SGHTA, CDR2 FQGNSA. The CDR3 loop spans 16 amino acids. V dropped 1 base and J dropped 4; count of bases not matched to a gene: 4. This CDR3 is CASSLGLTSGADTQYF. As DNA, the CDR3 is TGTGCCAGCAGCTTAGGCTTGACTAGCGGGGCAGATACGCAGTATTTT.

This chain uses TRBV5-1 with TRBJ1-1; D call uncertain. This CDR3 has 14 residues. Germline CDR1 is SGHRS and CDR2 is YFSETQ. Trimming pared 0 bases from V and 1 base from J, leaving 7 bases between. The CDR3 protein is CASSLAVENTEAFF. In DNA, the CDR3 is TGCGCCAGCAGCTTGGCGGTAGAGAACACTGAAGCTTTCTTT. The full variable domain, with the rest looked up from reference TRBV5-1 and TRBJ1-1, is KAGVTQTPRYLIKTRGQQVTLSCSPISGHRSVSWYQQTPGQGLQFLFEYFSETQRNKGNFPGRFSGRQFSNSRSEMNVSTLELGDSALYLCASSLAVENTEAFFGQGTRLTVV.

This clone turned up a few times. J is TRBJ2-3 and V is TRBV7-2; 11 nucleotides line up with TRBD2. V trimming: 4 bases; J trimming: 2 bases; junction bases outside the gene matches: 5. The CDR3 covers 16 residues. Looked up from germline, CDR1 is SGHTA and CDR2 is FQGNSA. The CDR3 DNA reads as TGTGCCAGCAGCTCTTCACTAGCGGGAGCCACAGATACGCAGTATTTT. Translating it yields CASSSSLAGATDTQYF. Combining the CDR3 with reference TRBV7-2 and TRBJ2-3 gives the whole variable domain GAGVSQSPSNKVTEKGKDVELRCDPISGHTALYWYRQSLGQGLEFLIYFQGNSAPDKSGLPSDRFSAERTGGSVSTLTIQRTQQEDSAVYLCASSSSLAGATDTQYFGPGTRLTVL.

V usage is TRBV19 and J usage is TRBJ1-4; 7 positions agree with TRBD1. Germline V gives CDR1 LNHDA, CDR2 SQIVND (reference sequence). This CDR3 comprises 15 residues. V dropped 5 bases and J dropped 7; count of bases not matched to a gene: 10. This CDR3 is CASSSPGQSFEKLFF. The CDR3 region has the DNA TGTGCCAGTAGTTCTCCGGGACAGTCCTTTGAAAAACTGTTTTTT.